The clone carrying this T cell receptor beta chain was seen only a few times. Using immunoSEQ multiplex PCR, the repertoire was profiled, and TCRdb retains in-frame clones only, with some absent. Of over 100,000 clones listed, approximately 88% were seen once; the top ten hold over 9%. Trimming cost V 6 bases and J 2 bases, with 16 bases left between them. CDR1 MNHEY and CDR2 SMNVEV come from the germline V gene (reference sequence). The CDR3 extends over 15 amino acids. This sample was taken from a study of blood T cell repertoires in COVID-19. Turning to the study itself: PBMCs, B-cell-depleted T cells, or T cells provided the cDNA or gDNA that made up the material.

The sequenced sample consisted of peripheral blood. The source of this sequence is a man aged 50 to 60 with acute or convalescent COVID-19. The gene calls are TRBV27 and TRBJ1-1; D unclear. The CDR3 loop is CASSDRRSANTEAFF. In DNA form, the CDR3 reads TGTGCCAGCAGCGACCGACGGAGTGCTAACACTGAAGCTTTCTTT.